This TCR beta chain was recovered during a study of cytomegalovirus exposure and HLA in healthy donors. Broader study findings: TCR beta V segments were, for the most part, productive about 87% or about 30% of the time in an earlier analysis. Specificity for CMV antigens was confirmed in vitro for a few of the CMV-associated chains. Judged likely to be a sequencing artifact was a cluster of highly shared sequence variants.

The V gene's germline CDR1 is SNHLY and CDR2 FYNNEI. V was pared by 1 base and J by 1 base, with 11 bases between. This CDR3 has 16 residues. In the case of this clone: Its antigen is not known.

In the PCR, 60 Vbeta and 13 Jbeta primers were used. Original processing notes: Per a later analysis, the number of unique TCR beta chains was around 80 million, of which about 11 million were shared. Clones were read by immunoSEQ multiplex PCR, and TCRdb kept only the in-frame ones, dropping some. V and J calls and clone size are copied from that table; D and trimming were computed from the DNA. The sample data list 40,000 to 50,000 clones. The gene calls are TRBV2 and TRBJ2-1, with D unclear. The origin of this receptor is a woman aged 40 to 49 in good health and CMV-seronegative. The specimen sequenced was PBMCs. The CDR3 loop is CASSEDLLRSYNEQFF. The CDR3 region has the DNA TGTGCCAGCAGTGAAGACCTACTCCGGTCCTACAATGAGCAGTTCTTC.